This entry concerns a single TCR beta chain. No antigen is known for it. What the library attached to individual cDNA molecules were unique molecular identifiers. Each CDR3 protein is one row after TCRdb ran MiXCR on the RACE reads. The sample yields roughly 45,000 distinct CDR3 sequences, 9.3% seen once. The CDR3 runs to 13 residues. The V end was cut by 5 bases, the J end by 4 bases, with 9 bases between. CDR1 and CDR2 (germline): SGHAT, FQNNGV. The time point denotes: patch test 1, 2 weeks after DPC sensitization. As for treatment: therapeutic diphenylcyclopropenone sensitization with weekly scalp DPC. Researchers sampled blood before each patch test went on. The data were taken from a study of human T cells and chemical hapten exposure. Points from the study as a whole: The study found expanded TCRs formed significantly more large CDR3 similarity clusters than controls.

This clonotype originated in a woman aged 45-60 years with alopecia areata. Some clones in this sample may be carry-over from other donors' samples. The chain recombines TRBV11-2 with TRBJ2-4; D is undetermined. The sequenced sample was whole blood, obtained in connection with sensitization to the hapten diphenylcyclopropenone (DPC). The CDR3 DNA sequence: TGTGCCAGCAGCCCTGATCCAAAAAACATTCAGTACTTC. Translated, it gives CASSPDPKNIQYF.